The entry that follows covers one T cell receptor beta chain sequence. What it binds is not known. This CDR3 spans 16 amino acids. The trim removed 7 bases at V and 3 bases at J, leaving 7 bases unmatched. The germline V gene encodes CDR1 LGHNT and CDR2 FRNRAP. This entry comes from a study of shared clonotypes between healthy human individuals. Study-level background: Per donor, three plates held CD4 naive cells, three held CD4 memory, two held CD8 naive and one held CD8 memory. The study, taken as a whole, reports: The study generally estimated greater richness for naive than memory subsets.

Some 32,000 T cell genomes, or roughly 200 ng DNA, went into the sorted-subset replicate PCRs. Profiling relied on immunoSEQ multiplex PCR, and the TCRdb table lists in-frame clones only, not all of them. The sample includes over 1.5 million clones, approximately 98% seen only once; the top ten take about 0.45%. The clonotype was recovered from a man aged 30-40 years in good health. The sequenced sample consisted of naive CD4+ T cells sorted from blood. Subset in this sample: CD45RA+ positively selected. The chain combines TRBV12-5 with TRBJ2-1; 12 bases align to TRBD2. This chain's CDR3 is CASAPRTSGDYNEQFF. The CDR3 nucleotides read TGTGCTAGTGCCCCGCGGACTAGCGGGGACTACAATGAGCAGTTCTTC.